The 24 T cell receptor beta chains listed next were all sequenced from one sample in a study of cytomegalovirus exposure and HLA in healthy donors. 60 Vbeta and 13 Jbeta primers were used in PCR. Sequenced by immunoSEQ multiplex PCR; TCRdb stores in-frame clones only, minus some. This sample has roughly 160,000 clones; around four fifths occur once, and the top ten carry 1.3%. Source material: PBMCs. These receptors originate from a woman between 50 and 59 years old in good health and CMV-seronegative.

The chain recombines TRBV11-2 with TRBJ1-5; possibly TRBD1 for D (5 bases). Looked up from germline, CDR1 is SGHAT and CDR2 is FQNNGV. The CDR3 sequence is 13 residues long. Trimming took off 2 bases at V and 5 bases at J, with 7 bases between the two ends. The CDR3 DNA reads as TGTGCCAGCAGCTTATCGGGGGATCAGCCCCAGCATTTT. Protein sequence: CASSLSGDQPQHF.

The genes are TRBV6-1 and TRBJ2-1; D not certain. V lost 6 bases to trimming and J lost 8 bases, with 8 bases between them. This CDR3 contains 11 residues. Germline values: CDR1 MNHNS, CDR2 SASEGT. The CDR3 DNA sequence: TGTGCCAGCAGGGTCCGGGATGAGCAGTTCTTC. Amino acid sequence: CASRVRDEQFF.

The gene calls are TRBV27 and TRBJ2-7; 9 nucleotides agree with TRBD1. CDR3 length equals 15 residues. The J segment lost 3 bases and the V segment lost 8 bases, leaving 11 bases of the junction unmatched. CDR1 and CDR2 (germline): MNHEY, SMNVEV (reference sequence). The CDR3: CASRSGTGTFYEQYF. The CDR3 region has the DNA TGTGCCAGCCGTTCCGGGACAGGGACCTTCTACGAGCAGTACTTC.

The gene calls are TRBV4-2 and TRBJ2-1; tentative D call: TRBD2 (5 bases). The CDR3 sequence is 13 residues long. The V end was cut by 3 bases, the J end by 8 bases, with 11 bases between. Germline V gene lookup returns CDR1 LGHNA and CDR2 YNFKEQ. CDR3 residues: CASSHGPEDEQFF. The CDR3 DNA is TGTGCCAGCAGCCACGGACCGGAGGATGAGCAGTTCTTC.

The CDR3 DNA sequence: TGTGCCAGCCGCGGAAGGGGCCCCCAAGAGACCCAGTACTTC. Its protein is CASRGRGPQETQYF. The chain joins TRBV14 to TRBJ2-5, with D maybe TRBD1 (5 bases). CDR1 and CDR2 from the germline V gene are SGHDN and FVKESK. V was pared by 8 bases and J by 1 base, with 14 bases between. The CDR3 loop spans 14 amino acids.

The chain has TRBV27 and TRBJ1-1, with D maybe TRBD1 (5 bases). The CDR3 length is 15 residues. Trimming removed 3 bases at V and 4 bases at J, with 15 bases between. The germline V gene has CDR1 MNHEY and CDR2 SMNVEV (reference sequence). In DNA form, the CDR3 reads TGTGCCAGCAGTTTCTTCCAGGGAAGGAGCACTGAAGCTTTCTTT. It encodes CASSFFQGRSTEAFF.

The V call is TRBV6-1, the J call TRBJ1-6, with 7 nucleotides matching TRBD1. The CDR3 has 14 amino acids. With 6 bases clipped from V and 6 bases from J, the junction kept 5 bases outside the gene matches. Germline values: CDR1 MNHNS, CDR2 SASEGT. The CDR3 nucleotides are TGTGCCAGCAGGACGACAGGGTTTAATTCACCCCTCCACTTT. Amino acid sequence: CASRTTGFNSPLHF.

V is TRBV27 and J is TRBJ2-2; 7 bases line up with TRBD1. V lost 2 bases, J lost 6 bases, and 9 bases stayed unmatched. The germline V gene encodes CDR1 MNHEY and CDR2 SMNVEV (reference sequence). This CDR3 has 16 residues. For the CDR3, the DNA is TGTGCCAGCAGTTTAATCGACAGGGTTTATGCCGGGGAGCTGTTTTTT. Amino acids: CASSLIDRVYAGELFF.

This sequence joins TRBV7-9 and TRBJ1-5; 7 bases agree with TRBD1. Germline trimming cut 6 bases from V and 8 bases from J; bases unmatched to any gene: 7. Germline CDR1 and CDR2: SEHNR and FQNEAQ (reference sequence). CDR3 length: 13 residues. The CDR3 loop is CASRRDRDKPQHF. The DNA of the CDR3 is TGTGCCAGCAGAAGAGACAGGGATAAGCCCCAGCATTTT.

The chain links TRBV5-6 to TRBJ1-2; D is unclear. The CDR3 has 11 amino acids. The V and J ends lost 7 bases and 8 bases respectively, with 12 bases between them. CDR1 and CDR2 (germline): SGHDT, YYEEEE. CDR3 sequence: CASSSPGGYTF. In DNA, the CDR3 is TGTGCCAGCTCCTCCCCGGGAGGCTACACCTTC.

The V and J genes are TRBV5-1 and TRBJ1-4, with TRBD1 identical over 9 bases. CDR1 and CDR2 (germline): SGHRS, YFSETQ. With V trimmed by 4 bases and J by 8 bases, 6 bases remained unmatched. The CDR3 spans 14 residues. Here the CDR3 reads CASSPGQGGEKLFF. The DNA of the CDR3 is TGCGCCAGCAGCCCGGGACAGGGTGGAGAAAAACTGTTTTTT.

This clone appeared a single time. V gene TRBV11-2 combines with J gene TRBJ2-3; 8 bases map to TRBD1. V shed 5 bases, J shed 3 bases, and the junction held 7 bases outside the gene matches. CDR1 and CDR2 from the germline V gene are SGHAT and FQNNGV. This CDR3 spans 15 amino acids. The chain's CDR3 is CASSKGDRSTDTQYF. The CDR3 nucleotides are TGTGCCAGCAGCAAAGGGGACAGGAGTACAGATACGCAGTATTTT.

The V and J genes are TRBV7-2 and TRBJ2-1, with 12 bases identical to TRBD2. Germline CDR1 SGHTA, CDR2 FQGNSA. The CDR3 has 15 residues. Germline trimming cut 7 bases from V and 5 bases from J; bases unmatched to any gene: 6. The DNA for the CDR3 is TGTGCCAGCACCATCGGACTAGCGGGGAACAATGAGCAGTTCTTC. Translation gives CASTIGLAGNNEQFF.

The chain combines TRBV7-2 with TRBJ2-1, with 9 bases lining up with TRBD1. This CDR3 comprises 16 residues. Germline assignment: CDR1 SGHTA and CDR2 FQGNSA. V trimming: 1 base; J trimming: 7 bases; junction bases outside the gene matches: 8. In DNA, the CDR3 is TGTGCCAGCAGCTTAGATGGGGCTGGGACAGGGAATGAGCAGTTCTTC. It yields the protein CASSLDGAGTGNEQFF.

V and J are TRBV6-1 and TRBJ1-3; no definite D call. The V gene's germline CDR1 is MNHNS and CDR2 SASEGT. CDR3 length: 15 residues. V gave up 4 bases and J gave up 0 bases, with 10 bases separating them. The CDR3 coding sequence is TGTGCCAGCAGTGGCGGCACCCCCTCTGGAAACACCATATATTTT. Its translation: CASSGGTPSGNTIYF.

The chain uses TRBV9 and TRBJ2-3, with TRBD2 matching over 12 bases. The germline V gene encodes CDR1 SGDLS and CDR2 YYNGEE. This CDR3 spans 16 amino acids. V lost 5 bases, J lost 6 bases, and 10 bases stayed unmatched. CDR3 sequence: CASSLLAGGPGDTQYF. The DNA of the CDR3 is TGTGCCAGCAGTCTTCTAGCGGGGGGGCCGGGGGATACGCAGTATTTT.

This chain joins TRBV7-9 and TRBJ1-1, with D possibly being TRBD1 (6 bases). This CDR3 is built from 13 residues. The germline CDR1 and CDR2 sequences are SEHNR and FQNEAQ (reference sequence). V was pared by 5 bases and J by 5 bases, with 12 bases between. The CDR3 DNA is TGTGCCAGCAGCCTACAGGGTTGGACTGAAGCTTTCTTT. As protein: CASSLQGWTEAFF.

This clone was counted a single time. This chain joins TRBV4-3 and TRBJ2-7; 12 bases match TRBD2. From germline, CDR1 is LGHNA and CDR2 YSLEER. The CDR3 contains 16 residues. The V segment lost 0 bases and the J segment 10 bases; nucleotides outside the gene matches: 10. In nucleotides, the CDR3 is TGCGCCAGCAGCCAAGAAAGGCATCTAGCGGGAGGGGATCAGTACTTC. Its protein product is CASSQERHLAGGDQYF.

This chain links TRBV5-1 with TRBJ2-5, with 9 bases identical to TRBD1. V shed 0 bases, J shed 4 bases, and the junction held 4 bases outside the gene matches. The CDR3 runs to 15 residues. Germline V lookup: CDR1 SGHRS, CDR2 YFSETQ. CDR3 in DNA: TGCGCCAGCAGCTTGGTCTGGGACAGGGCAGAGACCCAGTACTTC. It encodes CASSLVWDRAETQYF.

This chain links TRBV9 with TRBJ2-1; 15 positions match TRBD2. Germline V lookup: CDR1 SGDLS, CDR2 YYNGEE. The CDR3 sequence is 15 residues long. J was trimmed by 15 bases and V by 3 bases; bases with no gene match: 10. In DNA, the CDR3 is TGTGCCAGCAGCGGGACTAGCGGGGGGGCCCCCCGCTTGTTCTTC. It yields the protein CASSGTSGGAPRLFF. Drawing the rest from reference TRBV9 and TRBJ2-1, the complete variable domain is DSGVTQTPKHLITATGQRVTLRCSPRSGDLSVYWYQQSLDQGLQFLIQYYNGEERAKGNILERFSAQQFPDLHSELNLSSLELGDSALYFCASSGTSGGAPRLFFGPGTRLTVL.

This clone was seen a single time. V usage is TRBV7-3 and J usage is TRBJ2-1; 7 nucleotides align to TRBD2. CDR1 is SGHTA and CDR2 is FQGTGA in the germline V gene. The CDR3 runs to 14 residues. V lost 5 bases, J lost 3 bases, and 4 bases stayed unmatched. In nucleotides, the CDR3 is TGTGCCAGCAGCACGGGACTACACTACAATGAGCAGTTCTTC. It yields the protein CASSTGLHYNEQFF.

To note about this clone: Other DNA sequences from this sample encode an identical CDR3 as well. This sequence joins TRBV4-2 and TRBJ1-2; D is undetermined. CDR1 is LGHNA and CDR2 is YNFKEQ in the germline V gene. The ends were cut back, 0 bases at V and 7 bases at J, with 21 bases in the middle. The CDR3 loop spans 17 amino acids. CDR3 residues: CASSQELIEAPRSGYTF. As DNA, the CDR3 is TGTGCCAGCAGCCAAGAGTTGATCGAGGCTCCAAGGTCTGGCTACACCTTC.

The rearrangement uses TRBV10-3 and TRBJ2-7; possible D gene TRBD1, 6 bases. The CDR3 loop spans 12 amino acids. V lost 10 bases, J lost 0 bases, and 10 bases lay in between. Germline loops: CDR1 ENHRY, CDR2 SYGVKD. The CDR3 region is CATKQGSYEQYF. The CDR3 DNA reads as TGTGCCACCAAACAGGGCTCCTACGAGCAGTACTTC.

The genes are TRBV20-1 and TRBJ1-1, with D possibly matching TRBD1 (6 bases). CDR3 size: 11 residues. CDR1 is DFQATT and CDR2 is SNEGSKA in the germline V gene (reference sequence). V lost 4 bases and J lost 7, with 10 bases in between. The chain's CDR3 is CSATQGHEAFF. The CDR3 nucleotides read TGCAGTGCTACCCAGGGGCATGAAGCTTTCTTT.